This is a list of T cell receptor beta chains from one sample in a study of T cell repertoires in cytomegalovirus infection. These receptors' antigens are unknown. TCRdb reprocessed the reads via MiXCR and lists one record per CDR3 protein. This repertoire shows about 570,000 distinct CDR3 sequences, approximately 40% found once; its top ten account for 48%. This specimen was cultured PBMCs, taken from culture after CMV antigen stimulation. All receptors come from a human donor in good health (CMV status not recorded). Some clones in this sample may be carry-over from other donors' samples. Each CDR3 is given with its conserved first and last residue. Each record gives: J gene, D gene, clone size, V gene, CDR3 protein, CDR3 DNA. A D gene is named only where the DNA matches it firmly. Not all rows give a size; the values are once, few, many and, for expanded clones, a class.

TRBJ2-7 TRBD1 - TRBV7-6 CASSTRQGRTAYEQYF TGTGCCAGCAGCACCAGACAGGGAAGAACGGCCTACGAGCAGTACTTC
TRBJ2-6 - - TRBV7-2 CASSLGSVRVTSGANVLTF TGTGCCAGCAGCTTAGGTTCAGTGCGAGTCACATCTGGGGCCAACGTCCTGACTTTC
TRBJ2-7 TRBD2 many TRBV27 CASTRGGHYYEQYF TGTGCCAGCACTCGCGGGGGGCACTACTACGAGCAGTACTTC
TRBJ1-2 TRBD1 few TRBV7-2 CASSSRRQGAGGGYTF TGTGCCAGCAGCTCGCGAAGACAGGGGGCGGGGGGTGGCTACACCTTC
TRBJ1-1 - few TRBV10-3 CATRGEESNTEAFF TGTGCCACCCGGGGAGAGGAATCGAACACTGAAGCTTTCTTT
TRBJ2-7 TRBD2 - TRBV11-2 CASSLAGGGLLKYEQYF TGTGCCAGCAGCTTAGCGGGGGGAGGGCTATTAAAGTACGAGCAGTACTTC
TRBJ1-1 - - TRBV12-3/TRBV12-4 CASSFYGRLNLNTEAFF TGTGCCAGCAGTTTTTACGGCAGGCTTAACCTGAACACTGAAGCTTTCTTT
TRBJ1-1 - few TRBV7-4 CASSEGDLFSENTEAFF TGTGCCAGCAGCGAAGGGGACCTATTTAGCGAGAACACTGAAGCTTTCTTT
TRBJ2-2 TRBD2 once TRBV5-4 CASSPGGSGGLRTGELFF TGTGCCAGCAGCCCGGGCGGAAGCGGGGGTTTGCGCACCGGGGAGCTGTTTTTT
TRBJ1-5 TRBD1 few TRBV10-3 CAISDPGQVSNQPQHF TGTGCCATCAGTGACCCCGGACAGGTTAGCAATCAGCCCCAGCATTTT
TRBJ1-1 - - TRBV7-2 CASSLLGEAAFF TGTGCCAGCAGCTTACTGGGGGAGGCAGCTTTCTTT
TRBJ2-7 TRBD1 - TRBV6-5 CASSRGQGHEQYF TGTGCCAGCAGTCGCGGACAGGGCCACGAGCAGTACTTC
TRBJ1-3 - few TRBV7-8 CASSLGTSKGSGNTIYF TGTGCCAGCAGCTTAGGGACCTCCAAAGGGTCTGGAAACACCATATATTTT
TRBJ1-5 - - TRBV18 CASSGGRDYSNQPQHF TGTGCCAGCTCGGGGGGCAGAGATTATAGCAATCAGCCCCAGCATTTT
TRBJ1-6 TRBD1 few TRBV6-1 CANGQADNSPLHF TGTGCCAACGGACAGGCAGATAATTCACCCCTCCACTTT
TRBJ1-3 - - TRBV7-6 CASSLASRGGNTIYF TGTGCCAGCAGCTTAGCGAGCCGGGGTGGAAACACCATATATTTT
TRBJ2-7 - few TRBV7-4 CASSYPAGNSGLYEQYF TGTGCCAGCAGTTACCCCGCGGGGAATTCCGGCCTCTACGAGCAGTACTTC
TRBJ2-7 - - TRBV7-8 CASSPGTLISYEQYF TGTGCCAGCAGCCCAGGGACTCTAATTTCCTACGAGCAGTACTTC
TRBJ1-2 - - TRBV19 CASSSSANYGYTF TGTGCCAGTAGTAGCAGTGCTAACTATGGCTACACCTTC
TRBJ1-1 - few TRBV12-5 CASGSQGNTEAFF TGTGCTAGTGGTTCACAGGGGAACACTGAAGCTTTCTTT
TRBJ2-3 - few TRBV6-5 CASSYSQLDTQYF TGTGCCAGCAGTTACTCCCAGTTAGATACGCAGTATTTT
TRBJ1-2 - few TRBV5-4 CASSAGEYGYTF TGTGCCAGCAGCGCGGGAGAGTATGGCTACACCTTC
TRBJ2-5 - few TRBV28 CASSGTGLGETQYF TGTGCCAGCAGTGGTACAGGGTTAGGGGAGACCCAGTACTTC
TRBJ1-2 - - TRBV19 CASTPTRGGYTF TGTGCCAGTACCCCCACCCGAGGGGGCTACACCTTC
TRBJ2-3 - - TRBV27 CATRGYRRGLSLFSTDTQYF TGTGCCACACGGGGGTATCGGAGGGGATTAAGCTTGTTTAGCACAGATACGCAGTATTTT
TRBJ1-5 - - TRBV18 CASSPQGFRSQPQHF TGTGCCAGCTCACCACAGGGGTTTCGTAGTCAGCCCCAGCATTTT
TRBJ1-1 - few TRBV6-5 CASSRVWGGNEAFF TGTGCCAGCAGTCGAGTCTGGGGTGGAAATGAAGCTTTCTTT